This TCR beta chain was captured in a study of neoadjuvant anti-PD-1 for oral cavity cancer. Some clones are missing from TCRdb's copy, which holds only in-frame ones; the method was immunoSEQ multiplex PCR. This table has roughly 13,000 clones, about 65% appearing once. Germline CDR1 is MNHNY and CDR2 is SVGAGI (reference sequence). This CDR3 spans 14 amino acids. Trimming removed 7 bases at V and 3 bases at J, with 15 bases between. Stage II-IVA oral cavity squamous cell carcinoma was new and untreated by systemic or radiation therapy. The TCR comes from a person aged 35 to 85 with oral cavity squamous cell carcinoma. The specimen was PBMCs, collected before nivolumab (anti-PD-1) treatment. This chain links TRBV6-6 with TRBJ1-1, with D perhaps matching TRBD1 (6 bases). The DNA of the CDR3 is TGTGCCAGCAAAAGGGGGTTAAAGGACACTGAAGCTTTCTTT. Encoded protein: CASKRGLKDTEAFF.